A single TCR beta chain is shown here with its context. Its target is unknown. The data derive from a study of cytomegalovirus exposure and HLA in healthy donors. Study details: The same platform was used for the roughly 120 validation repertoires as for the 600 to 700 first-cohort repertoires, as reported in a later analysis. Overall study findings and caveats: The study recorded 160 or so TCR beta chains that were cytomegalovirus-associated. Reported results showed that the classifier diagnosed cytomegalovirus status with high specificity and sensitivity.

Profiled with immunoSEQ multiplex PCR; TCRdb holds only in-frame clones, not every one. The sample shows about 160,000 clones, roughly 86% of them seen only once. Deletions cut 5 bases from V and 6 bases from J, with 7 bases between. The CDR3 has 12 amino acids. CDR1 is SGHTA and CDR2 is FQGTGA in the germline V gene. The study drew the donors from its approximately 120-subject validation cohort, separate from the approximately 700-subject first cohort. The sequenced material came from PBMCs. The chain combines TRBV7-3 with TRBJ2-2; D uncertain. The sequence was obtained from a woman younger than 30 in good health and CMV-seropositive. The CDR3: CASSPSPGELFF. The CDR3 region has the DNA TGTGCCAGCAGCCCCTCCCCCGGGGAGCTGTTTTTT.